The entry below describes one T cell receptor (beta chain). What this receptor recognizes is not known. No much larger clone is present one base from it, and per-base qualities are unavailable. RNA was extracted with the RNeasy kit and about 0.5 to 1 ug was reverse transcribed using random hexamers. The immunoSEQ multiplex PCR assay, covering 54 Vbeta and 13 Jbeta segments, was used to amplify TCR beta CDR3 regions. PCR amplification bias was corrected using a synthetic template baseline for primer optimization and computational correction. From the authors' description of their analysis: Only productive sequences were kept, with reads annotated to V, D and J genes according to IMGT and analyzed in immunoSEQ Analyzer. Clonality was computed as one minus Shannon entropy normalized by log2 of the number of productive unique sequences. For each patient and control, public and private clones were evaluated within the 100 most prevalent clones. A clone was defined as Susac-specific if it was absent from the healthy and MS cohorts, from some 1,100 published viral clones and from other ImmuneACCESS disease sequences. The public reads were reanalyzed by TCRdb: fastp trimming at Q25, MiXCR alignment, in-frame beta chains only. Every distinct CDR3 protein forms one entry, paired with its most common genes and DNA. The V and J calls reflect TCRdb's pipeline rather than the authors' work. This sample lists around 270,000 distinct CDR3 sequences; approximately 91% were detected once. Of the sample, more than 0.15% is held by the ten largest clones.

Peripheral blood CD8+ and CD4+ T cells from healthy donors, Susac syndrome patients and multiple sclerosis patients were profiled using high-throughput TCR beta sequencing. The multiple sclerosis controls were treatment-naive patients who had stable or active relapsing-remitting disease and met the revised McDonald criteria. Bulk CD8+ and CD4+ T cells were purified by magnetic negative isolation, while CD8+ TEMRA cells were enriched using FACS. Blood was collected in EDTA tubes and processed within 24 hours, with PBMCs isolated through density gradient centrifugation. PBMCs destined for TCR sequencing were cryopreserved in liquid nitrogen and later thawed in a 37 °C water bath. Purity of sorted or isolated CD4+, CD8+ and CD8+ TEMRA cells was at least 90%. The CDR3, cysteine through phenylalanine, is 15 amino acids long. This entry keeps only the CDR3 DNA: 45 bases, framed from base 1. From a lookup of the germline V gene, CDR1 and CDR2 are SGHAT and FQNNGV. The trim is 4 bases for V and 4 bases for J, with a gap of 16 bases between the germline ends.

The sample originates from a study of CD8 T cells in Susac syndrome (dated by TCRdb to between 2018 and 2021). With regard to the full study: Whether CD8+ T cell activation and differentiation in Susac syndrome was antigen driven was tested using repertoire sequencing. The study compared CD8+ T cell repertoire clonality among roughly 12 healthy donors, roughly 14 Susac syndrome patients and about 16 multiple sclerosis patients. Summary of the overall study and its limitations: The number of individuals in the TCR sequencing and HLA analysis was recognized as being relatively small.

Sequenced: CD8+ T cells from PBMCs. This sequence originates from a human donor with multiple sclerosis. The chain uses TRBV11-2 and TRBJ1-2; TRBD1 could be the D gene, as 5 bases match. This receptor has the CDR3 CASSSGTFLSYGYTF. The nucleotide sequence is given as TGTGCCAGCAGCTCCGGGACCTTCTTAAGCTATGGCTACACCTTC.